The next 26 T cell receptor beta chains were all read from a single sample in a study of patients and donors after allogeneic stem cell transplantation. TCRdb passed the RT-PCR reads through MiXCR, listing each CDR3 protein once. This table has roughly 200,000 distinct CDR3 sequences, around two fifths appearing once. Specimen: blood, either unsorted or a sorted T cell fraction (not recorded which). These receptors originate from a human donor who was either an allogeneic HSCT recipient or a stem cell or donor lymphocyte infusion donor (not recorded which). It is not recorded whose cells these are; they may come from a transplant donor.

CDR3 amino acids: CASSEGTGNLEKLFF. CDR3 coding DNA: TGTGCCAGCAGTGAAGGGACAGGGAATCTTGAAAAACTGTTTTTT. The V and J genes are TRBV6-1 and TRBJ1-4, with 8 bases fitting TRBD1. The CDR3 totals 15 residues. Trimming took 1 base from V and 7 from J; bases not matched to a gene: 5. Germline V gives CDR1 MNHNS, CDR2 SASEGT.

The chain is built from TRBV11-2 and TRBJ2-3; D perhaps matches TRBD1 (6 bases). V lost 0 bases and J 3 bases, leaving 7 bases between the germline ends. The CDR3 totals 14 residues. Germline-derived CDR1 and CDR2 are SGHAT and FQNNGV. CDR3: CASSLDQGTDTQYF. The CDR3 DNA follows: TGTGCCAGCAGCTTAGATCAGGGGACAGATACGCAGTATTTT. Full variable domain (outside the CDR3, taken from reference TRBV11-2 and TRBJ2-3): EAGVAQSPRYKIIEKRQSVAFWCNPISGHATLYWYQQILGQGPKLLIQFQNNGVVDDSQLPKDRFSAERLKGVDSTLKIQPAKLEDSAVYLCASSLDQGTDTQYFGPGTRLTVL.

The chain recombines TRBV29-1 with TRBJ2-6; tentative D call: TRBD2 (5 bases). Per the germline V gene, CDR1 is SQVTM and CDR2 is ANQGSEA. Trimming stripped 3 bases from V and 0 bases from J, with 9 bases between. CDR3 length equals 15 residues. Written as DNA, the CDR3 is TGCAGCGTTGACGAGGGCAACTCTGGGGCCAACGTCCTGACTTTC. Amino acid sequence: CSVDEGNSGANVLTF.

The chain is built from TRBV29-1 and TRBJ2-6; possibly TRBD1 for D (5 bases). V shed 1 base and J shed 0 bases, with 13 bases lying between them. CDR3 length: 17 residues. Looked up from germline, CDR1 is SQVTM and CDR2 is ANQGSEA. CDR3 nucleotide sequence: TGCAGCGTTGAAGGTAGGGGTGATACCTCTGGGGCCAACGTCCTGACTTTC. Its protein product is CSVEGRGDTSGANVLTF.

The CDR3 spells CASSYTGRGSGNTIYF. Written as DNA, the CDR3 is TGCGCCAGCAGCTACACAGGGCGGGGGTCTGGAAACACCATATATTTT. The V and J genes are TRBV5-1 and TRBJ1-3; the D gene is possibly TRBD1 (6 bases). Germline V lookup: CDR1 SGHRS, CDR2 YFSETQ. The CDR3 consists of 16 residues. Trimming removed 3 bases from V and 1 base from J, with 14 bases in between. The entire variable domain, with the rest obtained from reference TRBV5-1 and TRBJ1-3, is as follows: KAGVTQTPRYLIKTRGQQVTLSCSPISGHRSVSWYQQTPGQGLQFLFEYFSETQRNKGNFPGRFSGRQFSNSRSEMNVSTLELGDSALYLCASSYTGRGSGNTIYFGEGSWLTVV.

The chain carries TRBV10-3 and TRBJ2-3; possibly TRBD2 for D (5 bases). Germline V lookup: CDR1 ENHRY, CDR2 SYGVKD. This CDR3 region has 14 residues. The V gene lost 2 bases and the J gene lost 2 bases, with 8 bases spanning the gap. In nucleotides, the CDR3 is TGTGCCATCAGTGAGGTGACTACCACAGATACGCAGTATTTT. Translating it yields CAISEVTTTDTQYF.

This clonotype was counted a few times. V is TRBV20-1 and J is TRBJ1-2; D is unresolved. V lost 4 bases, J lost 6 bases, and 12 bases lay in between. The CDR3 totals 12 residues. The V gene's germline CDR1 is DFQATT and CDR2 SNEGSKA (reference sequence). The CDR3, as DNA: TGCAGTGCTACCCGCGGGCCCGATGGCTACACCTTC. Amino acid sequence: CSATRGPDGYTF.

This clonotype appeared a few times. The chain links TRBV2 to TRBJ1-2; 7 bases are shared with TRBD1. Trimming at V came to 5 bases and at J to 4 bases, leaving 7 bases not matched to a gene. CDR1 is SNHLY and CDR2 is FYNNEI in the germline V gene. The CDR3 is made up of 14 amino acids. The CDR3 sequence is CASSWDSISYGYTF. DNA of the CDR3: TGTGCCAGCAGTTGGGACAGTATATCCTATGGCTACACCTTC.

This rearrangement joins TRBV12-3 or TRBV12-4 to TRBJ1-2, with 8 bases matching TRBD1. J was trimmed by 2 bases and V by 5 bases; bases with no gene match: 4. CDR3 length: 14 amino acids. The CDR3 loop is CASSKWDRNYGYTF. In nucleotides, the CDR3 is TGTGCCAGCAGTAAATGGGACAGGAACTATGGCTACACCTTC.

The chain links TRBV4-2 to TRBJ2-1; D may be TRBD2 (6 bases). This CDR3 region has 15 residues. Germline CDR1 LGHNA, CDR2 YNFKEQ. Trimming shortened V by 0 bases and J by 6 bases, and 12 bases separated the two germline ends. In DNA form, the CDR3 reads TGTGCCAGCAGCCAAGACCATCCGGGACTCAATGAGCAGTTCTTC. Translating it yields CASSQDHPGLNEQFF.

The V gene is TRBV5-1, the J gene TRBJ2-1; D is perhaps TRBD2 (6 bases). The V and J ends lost 4 bases and 9 bases respectively, with 8 bases between them. CDR3 size: 11 residues. The germline V gene has CDR1 SGHRS and CDR2 YFSETQ. The CDR3 spells CASSILAEQFF. CDR3 in DNA: TGCGCCAGCAGCATACTAGCTGAGCAGTTCTTC.

The chain combines TRBV12-3 or TRBV12-4 with TRBJ2-1, with D tentatively TRBD1 or TRBD2 (5 bases each). Trimming shortened V by 3 bases and J by 0 bases, and 9 bases separated the two germline ends. The CDR3 totals 15 residues. CDR3 sequence (DNA): TGTGCCAGCAGTTTGTGGGGGAGCTCCTACAATGAGCAGTTCTTC. As protein: CASSLWGSSYNEQFF.

J is TRBJ1-1 and V is TRBV4-1, with D tentatively TRBD1 (6 bases). Trimming took 0 bases from V and 14 from J, leaving 16 bases between them. Germline CDR1 reads MGHRA; CDR2 reads YSYEKL. CDR3 length: 13 amino acids. This CDR3 is CASSQDRDTVIFF. The CDR3 DNA follows: TGCGCCAGCAGCCAAGATAGGGACACGGTAATCTTCTTT.

Here the CDR3 DNA reads TGTGCCAGCAGCCCATTACAGGGGGCGCGTTCCGAGCAGTACTTC. Translating it yields CASSPLQGARSEQYF. The chain uses TRBV5-6 and TRBJ2-7, with 9 bases lining up with TRBD1. Germline CDR1 and CDR2: SGHDT and YYEEEE. CDR3 length: 15 amino acids. The trim removed 4 bases at V and 6 bases at J, leaving 11 bases unmatched.

The chain couples TRBV11-1 to TRBJ1-1, with D tentatively TRBD1 (6 bases). V lost 4 bases and J 0 bases, leaving 12 bases between the germline ends. Germline values: CDR1 SGHAT, CDR2 FQDESV (reference sequence). The CDR3 is made up of 15 amino acids. The CDR3 DNA reads TGTGCCAGCAGCTCTCAGGGGAGAGTGAACACTGAAGCTTTCTTT. Translated: CASSSQGRVNTEAFF.

The V call is TRBV20-1, the J call TRBJ2-7, with TRBD1 as a possible D gene (6 bases). V shed 5 bases and J shed 2 bases, with 16 bases lying between them. The V gene's germline CDR1 is DFQATT and CDR2 SNEGSKA (reference sequence). The CDR3 runs 14 residues. CDR3 sequence reads: CSASVGTRTYEQYF. CDR3 sequence (DNA): TGCAGTGCTTCTGTGGGGACACGTACCTACGAGCAGTACTTC.

The chain recombines TRBV5-5 with TRBJ1-1; perhaps TRBD1 as D (5 bases). The germline V gene encodes CDR1 SGHKS and CDR2 YYEKEE (reference sequence). Trimming removed 3 bases at V and 4 bases at J, with 10 bases between. The CDR3 is 13 residues long. The chain's CDR3 is CASSWGDGTEAFF. DNA for the CDR3: TGTGCCAGCAGCTGGGGGGATGGCACTGAAGCTTTCTTT.

The J gene is TRBJ1-5, the V gene TRBV4-2, with D hard to call. Between the trimmed V and J ends, which lost 3 bases and 5 bases, there was a span of 8 bases. Looked up from germline, CDR1 is LGHNA and CDR2 is YNFKEQ. The CDR3 has 13 amino acids. The CDR3 loop is CASSHATDQPQHF. The DNA for the CDR3 is TGTGCCAGCAGCCACGCTACAGATCAGCCCCAGCATTTT.

The rearrangement links TRBV5-5 to TRBJ1-1, with D possibly matching TRBD1 (5 bases). V lost 0 bases and J lost 3, with 12 bases in between. This CDR3 comprises 15 residues. Germline lookup yields CDR1 SGHKS and CDR2 YYEKEE (reference sequence). CDR3 nucleotide sequence: TGTGCCAGCAGCTTGGATCCCGCCAGGGACACTGAAGCTTTCTTT. Protein sequence: CASSLDPARDTEAFF.

The rearrangement joins TRBV6-1 to TRBJ1-5; D is ambiguous. V gave up 3 bases and J gave up 7 bases, with 10 bases separating them. Looked up from germline, CDR1 is MNHNS and CDR2 is SASEGT. The CDR3 runs 13 residues. CDR3: CASSDWPLQPQHF. The CDR3, as DNA: TGTGCCAGCAGTGATTGGCCCCTCCAGCCCCAGCATTTT.

This clonotype was seen ten or more times. The chain carries TRBV29-1 and TRBJ1-1; D gene unclear. Trimming took 0 bases from V and 3 from J, leaving 8 bases between them. Germline CDR1 reads SQVTM; CDR2 reads ANQGSEA. The CDR3 length is 13 residues. CDR3 bases: TGCAGCGTTGAAGATGCCGTAGACACTGAAGCTTTCTTT. This sequence encodes CSVEDAVDTEAFF.

The rearrangement joins TRBV6-1 to TRBJ1-2; D unclear. The CDR3 is made up of 13 amino acids. V was trimmed by 6 bases and J by 4 bases, leaving 12 bases between them. Germline V lookup: CDR1 MNHNS, CDR2 SASEGT. CDR3: CASSQASPYGYTF. The CDR3 DNA is TGTGCCAGCAGCCAGGCCTCTCCCTATGGCTACACCTTC.

As for this clonotype: The junction departs from germline at one end; a sequencing error may be responsible. This chain links TRBV30 with TRBJ1-3, with D uncertain. CDR1 is GTSNPN, CDR2 SVGIG, per germline (reference sequence). This CDR3 region has 12 residues. CDR3 DNA sequence: TGTGCCTGGACAGGAAGTGGAAACCCCATATATTTT. This gives the protein CAWTGSGNPIYF.

The chain carries TRBV29-1 and TRBJ2-2; D is uncertain. CDR3 size: 13 residues. The germline CDR1 and CDR2 sequences are SQVTM and ANQGSEA. V was pared by 5 bases and J by 2 bases, with 9 bases between. CDR3 coding DNA: TGCAGCGTTCAATCCGGAAACACCGGGGAGCTGTTTTTT. Its translation is CSVQSGNTGELFF.

The CDR3 DNA follows: TGCAGTGCTGTCGGACAGGGGGAAAAGGGTGCTAATGAAAAACTGTTTTTT. Translating it yields CSAVGQGEKGANEKLFF. The V call is TRBV20-1, the J call TRBJ1-4, with 10 bases matching TRBD1. Germline V gives CDR1 DFQATT, CDR2 SNEGSKA (reference sequence). J was trimmed by 3 bases and V by 5 bases; bases with no gene match: 12. CDR3 length equals 17 residues.

This clonotype was counted a few times. CDR3 amino acids: CASSHETGLYGYTF. The CDR3 DNA follows: TGTGCCAGCAGTCATGAAACAGGGCTCTATGGCTACACCTTC. J is TRBJ1-2 and V is TRBV12-3 or TRBV12-4, with a weak D call TRBD1 (6 bases). Trimming stripped 5 bases from V and 4 bases from J, with 14 bases between. CDR3 size: 14 residues.